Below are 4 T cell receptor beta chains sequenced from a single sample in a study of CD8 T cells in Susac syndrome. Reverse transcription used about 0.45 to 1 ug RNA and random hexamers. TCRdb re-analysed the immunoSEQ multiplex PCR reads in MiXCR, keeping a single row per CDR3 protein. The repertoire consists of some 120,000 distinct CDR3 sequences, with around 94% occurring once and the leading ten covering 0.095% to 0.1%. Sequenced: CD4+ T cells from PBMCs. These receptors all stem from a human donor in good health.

CDR3: CSVAQNYEQYF. In nucleotides, the CDR3 is TGCAGCGTTGCACAGAACTACGAGCAGTACTTC. V is TRBV29-1 and J is TRBJ2-7, with D unresolved. The germline CDR1 and CDR2 sequences are SQVTM and ANQGSEA. Deletions cut 4 bases from V and 3 bases from J, with 7 bases between. CDR3 length: 11 amino acids.

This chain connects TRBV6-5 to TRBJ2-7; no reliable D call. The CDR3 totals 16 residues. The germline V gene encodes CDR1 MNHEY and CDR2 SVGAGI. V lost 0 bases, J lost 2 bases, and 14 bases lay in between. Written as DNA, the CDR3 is TGTGCCAGCAGTTACTCGCTCCGGACCCAGACCTACGAGCAGTACTTC. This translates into CASSYSLRTQTYEQYF.

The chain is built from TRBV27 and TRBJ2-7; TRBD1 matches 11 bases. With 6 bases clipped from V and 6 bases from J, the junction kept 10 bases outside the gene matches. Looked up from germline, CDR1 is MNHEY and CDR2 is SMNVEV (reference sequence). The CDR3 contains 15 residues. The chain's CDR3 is CASRAGTGGLGEQYF. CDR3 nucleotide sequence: TGTGCCAGCAGGGCCGGGACAGGGGGTTTAGGCGAGCAGTACTTC.

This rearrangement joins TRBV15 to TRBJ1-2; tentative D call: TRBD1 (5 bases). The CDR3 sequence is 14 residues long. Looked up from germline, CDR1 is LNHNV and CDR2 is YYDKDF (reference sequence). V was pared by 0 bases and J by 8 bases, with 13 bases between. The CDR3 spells CATSRDQGTEGYTF. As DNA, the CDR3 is TGTGCCACCAGCAGAGATCAAGGGACGGAGGGCTACACCTTC.